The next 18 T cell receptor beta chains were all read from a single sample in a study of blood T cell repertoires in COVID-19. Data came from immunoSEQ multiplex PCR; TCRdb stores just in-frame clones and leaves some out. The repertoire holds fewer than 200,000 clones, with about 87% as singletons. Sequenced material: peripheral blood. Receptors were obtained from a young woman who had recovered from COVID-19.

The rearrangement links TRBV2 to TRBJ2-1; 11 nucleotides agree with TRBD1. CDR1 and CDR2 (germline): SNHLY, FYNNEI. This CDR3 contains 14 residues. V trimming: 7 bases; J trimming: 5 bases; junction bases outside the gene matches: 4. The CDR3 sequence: CASTPDRGHNEQFF. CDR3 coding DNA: TGTGCCAGCACTCCGGACAGGGGGCACAATGAGCAGTTCTTC.

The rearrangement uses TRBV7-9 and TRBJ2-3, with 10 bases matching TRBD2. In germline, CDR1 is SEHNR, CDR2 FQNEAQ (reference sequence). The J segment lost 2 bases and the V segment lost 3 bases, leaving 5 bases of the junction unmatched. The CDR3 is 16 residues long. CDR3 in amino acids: CASSFYSGGSTDTQYF. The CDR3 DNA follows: TGTGCCAGCAGCTTCTATAGCGGGGGGTCCACAGATACGCAGTATTTT.

This CDR3 is CASSPGGIRNTGELFF. CDR3 in DNA: TGTGCCAGCTCTCCAGGAGGGATTCGTAACACCGGGGAGCTGTTTTTT. The rearrangement links TRBV18 to TRBJ2-2; tentatively, D is TRBD2 (6 bases). Germline V gives CDR1 KGHSH, CDR2 LQKENI. The V gene lost 6 bases and the J gene lost 2 bases, with 16 bases spanning the gap. The CDR3 length is 16 residues.

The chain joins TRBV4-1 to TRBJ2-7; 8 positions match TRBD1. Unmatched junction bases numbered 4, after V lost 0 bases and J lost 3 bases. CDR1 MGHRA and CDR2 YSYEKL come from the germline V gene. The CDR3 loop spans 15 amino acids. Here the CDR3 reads CASSQERTGIYEQYF. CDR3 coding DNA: TGCGCCAGCAGCCAAGAGAGGACAGGGATCTACGAGCAGTACTTC.

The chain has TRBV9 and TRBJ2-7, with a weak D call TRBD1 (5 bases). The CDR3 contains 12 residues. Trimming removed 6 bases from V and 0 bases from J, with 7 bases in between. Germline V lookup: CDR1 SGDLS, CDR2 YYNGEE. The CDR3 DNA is TGTGCCAGCAAACAGGTCTCCTACGAGCAGTACGTC. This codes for CASKQVSYEQYV.

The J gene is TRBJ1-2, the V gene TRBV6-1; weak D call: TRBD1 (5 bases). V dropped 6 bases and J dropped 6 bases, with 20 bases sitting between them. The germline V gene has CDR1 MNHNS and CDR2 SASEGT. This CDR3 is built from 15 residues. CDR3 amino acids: CASRGGTVDIDGYTF. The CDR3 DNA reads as TGTGCCAGCAGGGGGGGTACAGTGGACATTGATGGCTACACCTTC.

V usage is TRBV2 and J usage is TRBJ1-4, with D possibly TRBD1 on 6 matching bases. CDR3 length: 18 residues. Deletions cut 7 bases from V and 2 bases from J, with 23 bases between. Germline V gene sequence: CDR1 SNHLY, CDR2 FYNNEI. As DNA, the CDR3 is TGTGCCAGCACCTGGGGACAAGTCTCGTATGATACTAATGAAAAACTGTTTTTT. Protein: CASTWGQVSYDTNEKLFF.

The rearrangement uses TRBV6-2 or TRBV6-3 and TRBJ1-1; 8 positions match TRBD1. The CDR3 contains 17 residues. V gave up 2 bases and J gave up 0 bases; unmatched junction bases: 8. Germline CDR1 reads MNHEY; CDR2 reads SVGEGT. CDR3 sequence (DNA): TGTGCCAGCAGTTACCTCAGGGGGCTGATAATGAACACTGAAGCTTTCTTT. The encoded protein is CASSYLRGLIMNTEAFF.

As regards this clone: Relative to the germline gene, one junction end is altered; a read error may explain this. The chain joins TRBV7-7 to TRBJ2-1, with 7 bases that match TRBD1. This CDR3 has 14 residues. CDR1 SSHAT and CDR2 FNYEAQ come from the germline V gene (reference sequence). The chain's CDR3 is CASSLQGDYNEQFF. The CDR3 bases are TGTGCTAGCAGCCTCCAGGGGGACTACAATGAGCAGTTCTTC.

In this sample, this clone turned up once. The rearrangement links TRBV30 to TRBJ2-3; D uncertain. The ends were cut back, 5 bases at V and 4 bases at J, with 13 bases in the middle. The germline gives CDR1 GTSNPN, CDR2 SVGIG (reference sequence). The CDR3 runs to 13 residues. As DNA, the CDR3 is TGTGCCTGGGTCAGAGGATCCGCAGATACGCAGTATTTT. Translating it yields CAWVRGSADTQYF.

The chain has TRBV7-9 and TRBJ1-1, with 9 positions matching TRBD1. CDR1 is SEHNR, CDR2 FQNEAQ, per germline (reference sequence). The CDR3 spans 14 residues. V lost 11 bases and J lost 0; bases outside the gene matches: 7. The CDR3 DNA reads TGTGCCGTACAGGGGGCGCGCGTGAACACTGAAGCTTTCTTT. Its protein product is CAVQGARVNTEAFF.

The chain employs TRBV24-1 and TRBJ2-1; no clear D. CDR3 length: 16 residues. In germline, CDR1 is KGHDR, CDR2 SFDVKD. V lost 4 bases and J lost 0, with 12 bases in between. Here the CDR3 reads CATSEGVVGSYNEQFF. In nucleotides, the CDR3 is TGTGCCACCAGTGAGGGCGTCGTAGGCTCCTACAATGAGCAGTTCTTC.

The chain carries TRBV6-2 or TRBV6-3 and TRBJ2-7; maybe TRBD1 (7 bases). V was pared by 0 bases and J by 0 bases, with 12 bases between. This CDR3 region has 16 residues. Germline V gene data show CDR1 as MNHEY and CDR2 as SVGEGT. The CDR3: CASSYSRQGGSYEQYV. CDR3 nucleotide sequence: TGTGCCAGCAGTTACTCGAGGCAGGGGGGCTCCTACGAGCAGTACGTC.

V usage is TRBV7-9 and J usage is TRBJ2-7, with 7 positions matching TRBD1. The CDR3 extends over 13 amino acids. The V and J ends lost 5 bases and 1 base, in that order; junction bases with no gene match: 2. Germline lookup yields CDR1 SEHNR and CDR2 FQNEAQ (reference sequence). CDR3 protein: CASSQTGSYEQYV. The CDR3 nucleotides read TGTGCCAGCAGCCAGACAGGGTCCTACGAGCAGTACGTC.

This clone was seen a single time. The CDR3 DNA follows: TGTGCCAGCAGCTTAGTCGTAGCAAAGAACACTGAAGCTTTCTTT. Translated, it gives CASSLVVAKNTEAFF. This rearrangement joins TRBV7-9 to TRBJ1-1, with unresolved D. Per the germline V gene, CDR1 is SEHNR and CDR2 is FQNEAQ (reference sequence). The CDR3 totals 15 residues. V lost 1 base, J lost 1 base, and 10 bases lay in between.

CDR3 in DNA: TGTGCCAGCAGCAAGGCACCCTACAGGGAGAGAAGCACTGAAGCTTTCTTT. Protein: CASSKAPYRERSTEAFF. The V call is TRBV7-2, the J call TRBJ1-1; TRBD1 might be the D (6 bases). Germline CDR1 reads SGHTA; CDR2 reads FQGNSA. The CDR3 is 17 amino acids. Trimming stripped 5 bases from V and 4 bases from J, with 23 bases between.

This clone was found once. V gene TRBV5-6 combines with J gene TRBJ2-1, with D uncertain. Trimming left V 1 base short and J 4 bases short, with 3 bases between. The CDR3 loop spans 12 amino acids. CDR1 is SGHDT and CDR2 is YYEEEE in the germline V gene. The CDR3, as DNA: TGTGCCAGCAGCTTGTCATACAATGAGCAGTTCTTC. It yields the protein CASSLSYNEQFF.

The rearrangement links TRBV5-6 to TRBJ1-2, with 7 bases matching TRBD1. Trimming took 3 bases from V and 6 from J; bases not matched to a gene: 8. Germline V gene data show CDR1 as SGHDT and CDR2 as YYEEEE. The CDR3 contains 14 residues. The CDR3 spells CASSWETGRNGYTF. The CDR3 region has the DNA TGTGCCAGCAGCTGGGAGACAGGGCGGAATGGCTACACCTTC.